A single sample is the source of the 27 T cell receptor beta chains below, sequenced in a study of T cell responses to AZD1222 COVID-19 vaccine. Profiling relied on immunoSEQ multiplex PCR, and the TCRdb table lists in-frame clones only, not all of them. Counted here are under 50,000 clones, about 88% occurring once; the ten biggest clones make up approximately 5%. The starting material was peripheral blood, obtained 28 days after the second AZD1222 dose. Receptor source: an adult who received the AZD1222 COVID-19 vaccine.

The gene calls are TRBV9 and TRBJ2-5; TRBD2 agrees at 10 bases. V was clipped by 4 bases and J by 5 bases; unmatched bases: 11. The CDR3 has 16 residues. CDR1 is SGDLS and CDR2 is YYNGEE in the germline V gene. CDR3 sequence reads: CASSPKAGGPWETQYF. CDR3 bases: TGTGCCAGCAGCCCGAAAGCGGGGGGGCCGTGGGAGACCCAGTACTTC.

This sequence joins TRBV13 and TRBJ1-3; perhaps TRBD1 as D (6 bases). CDR1 and CDR2 (germline): PRHDT, FYEKMQ (reference sequence). This CDR3 comprises 15 residues. V was pared by 4 bases and J by 9 bases, with 19 bases between. The DNA for the CDR3 is TGTGCCAGCAGCTCGGGACAATCGGGCGTGGGCACCATATATTTT. It codes for CASSSGQSGVGTIYF.

This clone was observed a single time. This chain links TRBV6-5 with TRBJ1-4, with D possibly being TRBD1 (6 bases). V was shortened by 5 bases and J by 8 bases, with 15 bases between the two germline ends. The CDR3 totals 14 residues. CDR1 MNHEY and CDR2 SVGAGI come from the germline V gene. DNA for the CDR3: TGTGCCAGCAGTAACGAGGGGGGCCTGGAAAAACTGTTTTTT. Its translation: CASSNEGGLEKLFF.

The chain links TRBV6-5 to TRBJ1-1, with no clear D. The CDR3 consists of 13 residues. CDR1 and CDR2 (germline): MNHEY, SVGAGI. V was shortened by 2 bases and J by 4 bases, with 8 bases between the two germline ends. CDR3 sequence (DNA): TGTGCCAGCAGTTACGAGGTGAGCACTGAAGCTTTCTTT. Protein: CASSYEVSTEAFF.

The V call is TRBV4-3, the J call TRBJ2-1; the match to TRBD1 covers 9 bases. The CDR3 contains 18 residues. Germline trimming cut 0 bases from V and 6 bases from J; bases unmatched to any gene: 12. Germline loops: CDR1 LGHNA, CDR2 YSLEER. The CDR3: CASSQDYGQGWTINEQFF. CDR3 DNA sequence: TGCGCCAGCAGCCAAGACTACGGACAGGGGTGGACTATCAATGAGCAGTTCTTC.

To note about this clone: The junction and the germline gene differ at one end; a read error may be behind it. The chain couples TRBV7-3 to TRBJ2-7; 7 positions agree with TRBD2. Germline CDR1 is SGHTA and CDR2 is FQGTGA. This CDR3 comprises 13 residues. The CDR3 reads CASSLGGSYGQYF. The CDR3 region has the DNA TGTGCCAGCAGCTTAGGCGGGAGTTACGGGCAGTACTTC.

The chain has TRBV5-1 and TRBJ2-3, with TRBD1 identical over 9 bases. Germline V CDR1 and CDR2: SGHRS, YFSETQ. The CDR3 length is 13 residues. Germline trimming cut 4 bases from V and 10 bases from J; bases unmatched to any gene: 7. For the CDR3, the DNA is TGCGCCAGCAGCCCGCAGACAGGGGGAGCGCAGTATTTT. Translated: CASSPQTGGAQYF.

The CDR3 DNA is TGTGCCAGCAGCTTAGCCGGGGTCACAGATACGCAGTATTTT. Its protein product is CASSLAGVTDTQYF. The rearrangement joins TRBV7-9 to TRBJ2-3, with D tentatively TRBD2 (5 bases). From germline, CDR1 is SEHNR and CDR2 FQNEAQ (reference sequence). V shed 0 bases and J shed 2 bases, with 6 bases lying between them. CDR3 length: 14 amino acids.

V gene TRBV7-9 combines with J gene TRBJ1-1, with D perhaps matching TRBD1 (6 bases). V dropped 9 bases and J dropped 1 base, with 9 bases sitting between them. CDR3 length equals 12 residues. CDR1 is SEHNR, CDR2 FQNEAQ, per germline (reference sequence). CDR3 sequence (DNA): TGTGCCAGGTTGACAGGGAACACTGAAGCTTTCTTT. It codes for CARLTGNTEAFF.

The J gene is TRBJ2-3, the V gene TRBV5-1; D remains ambiguous. Germline V gene data show CDR1 as SGHRS and CDR2 as YFSETQ. Trimming took 3 bases from V and 3 from J, leaving 14 bases between them. The CDR3 length is 15 residues. The CDR3 loop reads CASSSLRPETDTQYF. As DNA, the CDR3 is TGCGCCAGCAGCTCCCTGCGGCCAGAGACAGATACGCAGTATTTT.

This chain links TRBV7-9 with TRBJ2-3; D is possibly TRBD1 (6 bases). This CDR3 is 14 amino acids long. CDR1 is SEHNR, CDR2 FQNEAQ, per germline (reference sequence). V lost 11 bases to trimming and J lost 4 bases, with 19 bases between them. The CDR3: CALVSRGDSDTQYF. The CDR3, as DNA: TGTGCCCTCGTATCCAGGGGAGATTCAGATACGCAGTATTTT.

V is TRBV19 and J is TRBJ2-2, with TRBD2 matching 14 bases. Germline CDR1 reads LNHDA; CDR2 reads SQIVND (reference sequence). J was trimmed by 2 bases and V by 7 bases; bases with no gene match: 6. CDR3 length: 17 residues. CDR3 in DNA: TGTGCCAGTACCCTGACTAGCGGGAGGGTTAACACCGGGGAGCTGTTTTTT. This gives the protein CASTLTSGRVNTGELFF.

The chain combines TRBV19 with TRBJ2-7, with 8 bases that match TRBD1. The CDR3 has 14 residues. After removal of 6 bases from V and 1 base from J, the junction contained 5 bases not matched to a gene. CDR1 and CDR2 (germline): LNHDA, SQIVND (reference sequence). In DNA, the CDR3 is TGTGCCAGTAGAGACAGGGGAGGTTCCTACGAGCAGTACTTC. Amino acid sequence: CASRDRGGSYEQYF.

The chain employs TRBV6-5 and TRBJ1-1; D unclear. In germline, CDR1 is MNHEY, CDR2 SVGAGI. This CDR3 region has 14 residues. V was pared by 6 bases and J by 0 bases, with 11 bases between. CDR3 sequence reads: CASSKIGMNTEAFF. Written as DNA, the CDR3 is TGTGCCAGCAGCAAGATAGGCATGAACACTGAAGCTTTCTTT.

This clone was observed a few times. This chain uses TRBV7-9 with TRBJ2-3; tentatively, D is TRBD1 or TRBD2 (5 bases each). With 0 bases removed from V and 4 bases from J, the gap between germline ends came to 5 bases. Germline V gene lookup returns CDR1 SEHNR and CDR2 FQNEAQ (reference sequence). There are 13 residues in the CDR3. The CDR3, as DNA: TGTGCCAGCAGCTTAGCGGGGGCAGATACGCAGTATTTT. Its translation: CASSLAGADTQYF.

The gene calls are TRBV4-3 and TRBJ2-2; 14 bases align to TRBD2. The CDR3 runs 15 residues. Looked up from germline, CDR1 is LGHNA and CDR2 is YSLEER. V was pared by 3 bases and J by 7 bases, with 1 base of the junction left unmatched. CDR3 sequence (DNA): TGCGCCAGCAGCCATGGACTAGCGGGAGGCGGGGAGCTGTTTTTT. This codes for CASSHGLAGGGELFF.

The chain employs TRBV7-9 and TRBJ2-7; D uncertain. The CDR3 has 12 amino acids. V was cut by 10 bases and J by 0 bases, with 10 bases left in between. From germline, CDR1 is SEHNR and CDR2 FQNEAQ (reference sequence). The CDR3 sequence: CATASSSYEQYF. The CDR3 region has the DNA TGTGCCACCGCCTCCTCCTCCTACGAGCAGTACTTC.

There are a few counts of this clone. The chain has TRBV4-1 and TRBJ2-7, with D uncertain. Germline V gene lookup returns CDR1 MGHRA and CDR2 YSYEKL. This CDR3 spans 19 amino acids. V dropped 0 bases and J dropped 0 bases, with 21 bases sitting between them. CDR3 in DNA: TGCGCCAGCAGCCAAGAGTGGGCTAGTCGCAGGTTGAGCTCCTACGAGCAGTACTTC. Its protein is CASSQEWASRRLSSYEQYF.

The rearrangement links TRBV9 to TRBJ2-1; perhaps TRBD1 as D (6 bases). The CDR3 spans 15 residues. The V gene's germline CDR1 is SGDLS and CDR2 YYNGEE. Between the trimmed V and J ends, which lost 0 bases and 2 bases, there was a span of 9 bases. CDR3: CASSVVGTPYNEQFF. The DNA of the CDR3 is TGTGCCAGCAGCGTAGTTGGGACACCCTACAATGAGCAGTTCTTC.

The rearrangement joins TRBV19 to TRBJ2-6; D is perhaps TRBD1 (6 bases). V lost 4 bases, J lost 12 bases, and 16 bases lay in between. The CDR3 has 14 amino acids. Germline CDR1 LNHDA, CDR2 SQIVND (reference sequence). The DNA for the CDR3 is TGTGCCAGTAGTACTTCGTCAGGGGCCGCCGTCCTGACTTTC. Encoded protein: CASSTSSGAAVLTF.

The CDR3 DNA reads TGTGCCACCGCTGACAGCTATAATTCACCCCTCCACTTT. It translates to CATADSYNSPLHF. The J gene is TRBJ1-6, the V gene TRBV19; possibly TRBD1 for D (5 bases). The V end lost 10 bases, the J end lost 3 bases, and 10 bases lay between the germline ends. CDR3 length: 13 residues. CDR1 LNHDA and CDR2 SQIVND come from the germline V gene (reference sequence).

V usage is TRBV10-2 and J usage is TRBJ1-5; the match to TRBD1 covers 7 bases. The CDR3 is 15 amino acids. CDR1 is WSHSY, CDR2 SAAADI, per germline. The V segment lost 6 bases and the J segment 7 bases; nucleotides outside the gene matches: 12. The CDR3 DNA follows: TGCGCCAGCAGAAGGGAGACAGGGCGGGGACAGCCCCAGCATTTT. Protein product: CASRRETGRGQPQHF.

The J gene is TRBJ1-3, the V gene TRBV7-9; D is unresolved. Trimming removed 2 bases from V and 0 bases from J, with 11 bases in between. This CDR3 has 16 amino acids. CDR1 and CDR2 from the germline V gene are SEHNR and FQNEAQ (reference sequence). As DNA, the CDR3 is TGTGCCAGCAGCTTACGCCGTGGGTCCTCTGGAAACACCATATATTTT. It translates to CASSLRRGSSGNTIYF.

The chain is built from TRBV5-6 and TRBJ1-3; no firm D call. The CDR3 covers 13 residues. From germline, CDR1 is SGHDT and CDR2 YYEEEE. The V end was cut by 0 bases, the J end by 0 bases, with 1 base between. CDR3: CASSLASGNTIYF. The CDR3 DNA reads TGTGCCAGCAGCTTGGCCTCTGGAAACACCATATATTTT.

The CDR3 region has the DNA TGTGCCAGCAGGACAGGACGCTGGAGTCGGGAAAAACTGTTTTTT. The encoded protein is CASRTGRWSREKLFF. This rearrangement joins TRBV2 to TRBJ1-4; weak D call: TRBD1 (6 bases). Trimming pared 6 bases from V and 8 bases from J, leaving 19 bases between. The CDR3 is 15 amino acids. Germline V gives CDR1 SNHLY, CDR2 FYNNEI.

J is TRBJ1-6 and V is TRBV5-1, with 9 bases lining up with TRBD1. The CDR3 totals 16 residues. CDR1 and CDR2 from the germline V gene are SGHRS and YFSETQ. V lost 2 bases to trimming and J lost 9 bases; unmatched junction nucleotides: 9. This CDR3 reads CASSLQGASGGSPLHF. The CDR3 region has the DNA TGCGCCAGCAGCTTACAGGGGGCTTCGGGTGGTTCACCCCTCCACTTT.

The chain is built from TRBV6-5 and TRBJ2-7; no clear D gene. CDR1 is MNHEY, CDR2 SVGAGI, per germline. The CDR3 is made up of 15 amino acids. The ends were cut back, 1 base at V and 6 bases at J, with 16 bases in the middle. The chain's CDR3 is CASSYYQWDHGEQYF. The DNA for the CDR3 is TGTGCCAGCAGTTACTACCAGTGGGATCACGGCGAGCAGTACTTC.